This TCR beta chain was found in a study of cytomegalovirus exposure and HLA in healthy donors. The overall study: Among some 400 genotyped donors, about 83% fell in the Caucasian-associated ancestry cluster.

As regards this clone: Its antigen is still unknown.

Findings and limits, study-wide: Among TCR sequences, most were rare, though some public TCRs appeared in many donors. High specificity and sensitivity for cytomegalovirus status were reported for the classifier.

Trimming pared 3 bases from V and 0 bases from J, leaving 6 bases between. The CDR3 runs 14 residues. CDR1 SGHTA and CDR2 FQGNSA come from the germline V gene. The PCR ran on 60 Vbeta and 13 Jbeta primers. The assay was immunoSEQ multiplex PCR, and TCRdb's table has in-frame clones only and misses some. The table shows about 140,000 clones, with 60% to 80% occurring only once. This rearrangement joins TRBV7-2 to TRBJ1-3; no clear D gene. The clonotype comes from a female donor in good health and CMV-seronegative. Sequenced input: PBMCs. CDR3 sequence (DNA): TGTGCCAGCAGCTTTACTGGCTCTGGAAACACCATATATTTT. This encodes CASSFTGSGNTIYF. The full variable domain, rest sourced from reference TRBV7-2 and TRBJ1-3, is GAGVSQSPSNKVTEKGKDVELRCDPISGHTALYWYRQSLGQGLEFLIYFQGNSAPDKSGLPSDRFSAERTGGSVSTLTIQRTQQEDSAVYLCASSFTGSGNTIYFGEGSWLTVV.